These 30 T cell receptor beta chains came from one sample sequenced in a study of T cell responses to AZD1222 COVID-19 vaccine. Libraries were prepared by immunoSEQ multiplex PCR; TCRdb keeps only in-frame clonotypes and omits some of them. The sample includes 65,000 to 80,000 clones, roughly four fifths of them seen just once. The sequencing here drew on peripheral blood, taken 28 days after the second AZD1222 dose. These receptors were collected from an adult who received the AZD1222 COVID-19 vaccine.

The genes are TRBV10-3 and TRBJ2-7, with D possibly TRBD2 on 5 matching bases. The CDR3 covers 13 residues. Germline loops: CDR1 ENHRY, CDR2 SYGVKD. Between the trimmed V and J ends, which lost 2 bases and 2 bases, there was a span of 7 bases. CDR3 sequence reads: CAISEGLPYEQYF. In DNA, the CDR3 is TGTGCCATCAGTGAGGGACTTCCCTACGAGCAGTACTTC.

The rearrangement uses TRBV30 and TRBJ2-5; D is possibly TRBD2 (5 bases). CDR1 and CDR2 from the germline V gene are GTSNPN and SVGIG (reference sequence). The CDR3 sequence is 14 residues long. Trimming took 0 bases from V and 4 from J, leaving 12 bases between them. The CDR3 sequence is CAWSVGLGGETQYF. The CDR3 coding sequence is TGTGCCTGGAGTGTCGGGTTAGGAGGAGAGACCCAGTACTTC.

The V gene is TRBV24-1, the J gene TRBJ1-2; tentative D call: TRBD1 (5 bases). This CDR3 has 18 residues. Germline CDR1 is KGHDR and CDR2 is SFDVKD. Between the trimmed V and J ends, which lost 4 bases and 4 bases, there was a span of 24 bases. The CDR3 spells CATSDPGMEVGDFYGYTF. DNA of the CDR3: TGTGCCACCAGTGACCCTGGGATGGAGGTGGGGGATTTCTATGGCTACACCTTC.

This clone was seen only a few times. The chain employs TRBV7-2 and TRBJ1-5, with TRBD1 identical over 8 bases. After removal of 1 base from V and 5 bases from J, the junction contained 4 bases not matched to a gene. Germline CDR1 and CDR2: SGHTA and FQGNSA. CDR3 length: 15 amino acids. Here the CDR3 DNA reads TGTGCCAGCAGCTTAGACAGGGGGGAACATCAGCCCCAGCATTTT. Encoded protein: CASSLDRGEHQPQHF.

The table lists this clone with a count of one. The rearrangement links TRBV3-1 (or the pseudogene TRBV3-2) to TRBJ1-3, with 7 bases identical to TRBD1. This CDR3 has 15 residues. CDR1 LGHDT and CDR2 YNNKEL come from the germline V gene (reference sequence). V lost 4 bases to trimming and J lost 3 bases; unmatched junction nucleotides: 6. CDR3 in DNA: TGTGCCAGCAGCCCAGGGGGACCCCATGGAAACACCATATATTTT. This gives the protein CASSPGGPHGNTIYF.

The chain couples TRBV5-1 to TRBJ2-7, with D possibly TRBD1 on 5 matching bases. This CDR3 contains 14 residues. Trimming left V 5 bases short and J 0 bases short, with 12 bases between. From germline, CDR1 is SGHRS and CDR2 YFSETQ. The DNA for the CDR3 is TGCGCCAGCAGTTTACAGGCTGGCTCCTACGAGCAGTACTTC. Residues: CASSLQAGSYEQYF.

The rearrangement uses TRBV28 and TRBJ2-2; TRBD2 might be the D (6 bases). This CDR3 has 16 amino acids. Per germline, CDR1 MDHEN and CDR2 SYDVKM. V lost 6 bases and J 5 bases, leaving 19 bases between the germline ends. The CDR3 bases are TGTGCCAGCAGGATGCATGGAGGGAGCAGGACCGGGGAGCTGTTTTTT. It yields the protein CASRMHGGSRTGELFF.

CDR3 nucleotide sequence: TGTGCCAGCAGTTTACAGGGGTCTCATGGCTACACCTTC. Translated, it gives CASSLQGSHGYTF. The chain is built from TRBV28 and TRBJ1-2; a possible D gene is TRBD1 (6 bases). The germline CDR1 and CDR2 sequences are MDHEN and SYDVKM. The CDR3 extends over 13 amino acids. The ends were cut back, 2 bases at V and 6 bases at J, with 10 bases in the middle.

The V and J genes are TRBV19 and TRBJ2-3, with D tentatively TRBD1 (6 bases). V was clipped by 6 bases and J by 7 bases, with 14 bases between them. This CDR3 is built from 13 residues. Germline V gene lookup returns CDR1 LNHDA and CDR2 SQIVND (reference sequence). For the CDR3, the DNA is TGTGCCAGTAGCCGGACAGTAAGAAATACGCAGTATTTT. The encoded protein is CASSRTVRNTQYF.

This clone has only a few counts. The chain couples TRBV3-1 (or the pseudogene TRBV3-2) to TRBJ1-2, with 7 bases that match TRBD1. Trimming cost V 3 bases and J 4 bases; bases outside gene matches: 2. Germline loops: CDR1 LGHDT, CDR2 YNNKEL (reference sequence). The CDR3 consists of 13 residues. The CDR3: CASSHGQAYGYTF. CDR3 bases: TGTGCCAGCAGCCACGGACAGGCCTATGGCTACACCTTC.

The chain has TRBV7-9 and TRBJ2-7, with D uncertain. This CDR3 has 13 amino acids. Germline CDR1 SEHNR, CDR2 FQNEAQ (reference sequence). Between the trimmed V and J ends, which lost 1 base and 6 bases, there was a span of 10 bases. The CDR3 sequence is CASSLEGPAEQYF. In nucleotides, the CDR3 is TGTGCCAGCAGCTTAGAGGGCCCGGCCGAGCAGTACTTC.

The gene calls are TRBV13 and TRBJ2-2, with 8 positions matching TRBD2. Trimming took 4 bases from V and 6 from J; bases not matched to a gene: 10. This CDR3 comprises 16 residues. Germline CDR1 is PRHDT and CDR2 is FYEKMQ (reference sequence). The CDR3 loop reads CASSSEAGEDSGELFF. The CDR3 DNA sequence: TGTGCCAGCAGCTCAGAAGCGGGAGAGGATTCCGGGGAGCTGTTTTTT.

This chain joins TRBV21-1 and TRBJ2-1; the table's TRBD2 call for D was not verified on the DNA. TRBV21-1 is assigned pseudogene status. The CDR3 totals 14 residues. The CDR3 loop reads CASCKRDRCSEQFF. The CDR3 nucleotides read TGTGCCAGCTGCAAGCGGGATCGATGTAGTGAGCAGTTCTTC.

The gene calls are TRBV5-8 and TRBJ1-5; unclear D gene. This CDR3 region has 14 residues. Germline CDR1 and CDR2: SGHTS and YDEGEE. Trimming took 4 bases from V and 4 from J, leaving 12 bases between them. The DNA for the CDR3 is TGTGCCAGCAGCCCCCCAATTCCGAATCAGCCCCAGCATTTT. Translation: CASSPPIPNQPQHF.

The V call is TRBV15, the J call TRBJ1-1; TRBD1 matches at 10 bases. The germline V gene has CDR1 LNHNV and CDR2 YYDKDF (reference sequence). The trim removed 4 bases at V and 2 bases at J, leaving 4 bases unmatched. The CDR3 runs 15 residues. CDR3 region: CATSKDRGANTEAFF. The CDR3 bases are TGTGCCACCAGCAAGGACAGGGGGGCTAACACTGAAGCTTTCTTT. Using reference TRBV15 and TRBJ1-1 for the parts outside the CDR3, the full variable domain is DAMVIQNPRYQVTQFGKPVTLSCSQTLNHNVMYWYQQKSSQAPKLLFHYYDKDFNNEADTPDNFQSRRPNTSFCFLDIRSPGLGDTAMYLCATSKDRGANTEAFFGQGTRLTVV.

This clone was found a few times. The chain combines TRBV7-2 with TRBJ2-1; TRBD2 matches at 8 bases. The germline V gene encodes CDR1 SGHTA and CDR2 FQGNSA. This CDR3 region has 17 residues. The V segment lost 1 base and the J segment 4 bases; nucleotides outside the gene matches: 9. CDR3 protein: CASSLGGSGVIYNEQFF. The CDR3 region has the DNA TGTGCCAGCAGCTTAGGCGGTAGCGGGGTCATATACAATGAGCAGTTCTTC. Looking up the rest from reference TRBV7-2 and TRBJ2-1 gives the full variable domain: GAGVSQSPSNKVTEKGKDVELRCDPISGHTALYWYRQSLGQGLEFLIYFQGNSAPDKSGLPSDRFSAERTGGSVSTLTIQRTQQEDSAVYLCASSLGGSGVIYNEQFFGPGTRLTVL.

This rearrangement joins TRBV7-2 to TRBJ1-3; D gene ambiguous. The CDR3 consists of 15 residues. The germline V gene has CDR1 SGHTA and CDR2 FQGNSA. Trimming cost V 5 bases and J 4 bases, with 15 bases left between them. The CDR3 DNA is TGTGCCAGCAGCGGTGGTTGGAGGGCCGGAAACACCATATATTTT. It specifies CASSGGWRAGNTIYF.

Here the CDR3 DNA reads TGCGCCAGCAGCCAAGATGGTGGTCCTTATGGCTACACCTTC. Amino acid sequence: CASSQDGGPYGYTF. V gene TRBV4-3 combines with J gene TRBJ1-2; D uncertain. The CDR3 runs to 14 residues. Germline V CDR1 and CDR2: LGHNA, YSLEER. Trimming stripped 0 bases from V and 5 bases from J, with 10 bases between.

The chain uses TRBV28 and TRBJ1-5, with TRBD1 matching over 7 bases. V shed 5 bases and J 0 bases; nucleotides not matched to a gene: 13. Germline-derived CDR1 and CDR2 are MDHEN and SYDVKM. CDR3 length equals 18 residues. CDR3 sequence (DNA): TGTGCCAGCAGTCTGCCGGGACAGAAGAAAAATAGCAATCAGCCCCAGCATTTT. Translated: CASSLPGQKKNSNQPQHF.

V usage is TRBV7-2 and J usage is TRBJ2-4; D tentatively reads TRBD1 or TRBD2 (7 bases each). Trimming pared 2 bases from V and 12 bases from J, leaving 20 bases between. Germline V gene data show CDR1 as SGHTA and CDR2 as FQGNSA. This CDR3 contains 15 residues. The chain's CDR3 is CASSLIWAGGDSQYF. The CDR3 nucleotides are TGTGCCAGCAGCTTAATTTGGGCAGGGGGGGATAGTCAGTACTTC.

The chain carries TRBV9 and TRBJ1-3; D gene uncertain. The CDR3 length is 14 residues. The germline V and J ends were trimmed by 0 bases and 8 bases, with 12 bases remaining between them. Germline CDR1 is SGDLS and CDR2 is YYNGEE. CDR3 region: CASSVVGTRDTIYF. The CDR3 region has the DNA TGTGCCAGCAGCGTAGTCGGTACTCGGGACACCATATATTTT.

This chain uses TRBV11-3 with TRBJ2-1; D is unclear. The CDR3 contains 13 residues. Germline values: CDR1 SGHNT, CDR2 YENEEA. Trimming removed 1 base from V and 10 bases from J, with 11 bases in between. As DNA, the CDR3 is TGTGCCAGCAGCTTAGGAGGAAGGGCCGAGCAGTTCTTC. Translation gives CASSLGGRAEQFF.

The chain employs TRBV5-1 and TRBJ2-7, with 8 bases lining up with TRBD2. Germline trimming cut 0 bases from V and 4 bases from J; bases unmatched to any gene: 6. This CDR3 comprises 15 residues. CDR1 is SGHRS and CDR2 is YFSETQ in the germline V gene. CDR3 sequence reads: CASSLVTGTRYEQYF. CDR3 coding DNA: TGCGCCAGCAGCTTGGTCACCGGGACTAGATACGAGCAGTACTTC. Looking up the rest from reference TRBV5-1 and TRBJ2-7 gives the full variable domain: KAGVTQTPRYLIKTRGQQVTLSCSPISGHRSVSWYQQTPGQGLQFLFEYFSETQRNKGNFPGRFSGRQFSNSRSEMNVSTLELGDSALYLCASSLVTGTRYEQYFGPGTRLTVT.

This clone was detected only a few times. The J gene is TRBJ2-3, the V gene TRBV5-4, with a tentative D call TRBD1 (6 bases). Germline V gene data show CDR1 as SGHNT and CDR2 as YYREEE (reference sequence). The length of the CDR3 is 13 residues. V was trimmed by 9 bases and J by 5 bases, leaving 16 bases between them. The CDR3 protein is CAIPGGTLDTQYF. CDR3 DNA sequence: TGTGCCATCCCTGGGGGCACTTTAGATACGCAGTATTTT.

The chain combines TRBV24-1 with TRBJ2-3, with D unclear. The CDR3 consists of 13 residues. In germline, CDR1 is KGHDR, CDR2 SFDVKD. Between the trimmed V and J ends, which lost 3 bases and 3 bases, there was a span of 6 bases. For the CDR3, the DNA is TGTGCCACCAGTGATATTTTTACAGATACGCAGTATTTT. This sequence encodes CATSDIFTDTQYF.

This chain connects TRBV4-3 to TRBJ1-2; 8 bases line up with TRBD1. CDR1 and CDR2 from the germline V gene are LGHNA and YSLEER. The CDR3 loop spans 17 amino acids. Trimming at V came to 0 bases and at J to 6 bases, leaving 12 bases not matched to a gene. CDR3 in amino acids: CASSQETSGGGGNGYTF. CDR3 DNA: TGCGCCAGCAGCCAAGAGACCTCAGGGGGCGGCGGGAATGGCTACACCTTC.

CDR3 DNA: TGTGCCAGCAGCCAAGATTCGGGAGGGGCGAGTCAGCCCCAGCATTTT. Residues: CASSQDSGGASQPQHF. The rearrangement joins TRBV3-1 (or the pseudogene TRBV3-2) to TRBJ1-5; TRBD1 is a possible D gene (5 bases). Trimming took 0 bases from V and 6 from J, leaving 15 bases between them. CDR1 and CDR2 (germline): LGHDT, YNNKEL (reference sequence). This CDR3 has 16 amino acids.

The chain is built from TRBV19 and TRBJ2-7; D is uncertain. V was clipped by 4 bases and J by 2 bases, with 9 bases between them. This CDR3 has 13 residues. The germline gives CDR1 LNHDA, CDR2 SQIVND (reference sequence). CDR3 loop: CASSSGRTYEQYF. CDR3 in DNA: TGTGCCAGTAGTAGCGGTAGGACCTACGAGCAGTACTTC.

The CDR3, as DNA: TGTGCCAGCAGCTTCTTTACGGGTCCCTCAAGCACAGATACGCAGTATTTT. It codes for CASSFFTGPSSTDTQYF. V gene TRBV5-4 combines with J gene TRBJ2-3; D uncertain. V lost 2 bases and J lost 0, with 16 bases in between. In germline, CDR1 is SGHNT, CDR2 YYREEE (reference sequence). The CDR3 loop spans 17 amino acids.

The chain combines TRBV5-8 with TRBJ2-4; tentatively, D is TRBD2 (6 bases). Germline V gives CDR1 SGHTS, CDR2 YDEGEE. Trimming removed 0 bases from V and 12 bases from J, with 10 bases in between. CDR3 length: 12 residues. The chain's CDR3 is CASSLVGGAQYF. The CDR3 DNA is TGTGCCAGCAGCTTGGTTGGCGGGGCTCAGTACTTC.